This T cell receptor (beta chain) was profiled in a study of CD8 T cells in Susac syndrome. The V and J ends lost 3 bases and 4 bases respectively, with 7 bases between them. The CDR3 totals 13 residues. Germline values: CDR1 KGHDR, CDR2 SFDVKD. An amount of RNA that ranged from roughly 0.5 to 1 ug was reverse transcribed with random hexamers. TCRdb called the immunoSEQ multiplex PCR reads again in MiXCR, with one record for every CDR3 protein. The data contain about 140,000 distinct CDR3 sequences, approximately 95% of them seen just once; the ten biggest clones take up over 0.09%. The receptor comes from a human donor with multiple sclerosis. J is TRBJ2-3 and V is TRBV24-1; TRBD2 is a possible D gene (6 bases). The sequencing input was CD4+ T cells from PBMCs. The CDR3 nucleotides read TGTGCCACCAGTGATCGGAGGGCAGATACGCAGTATTTT. Translation: CATSDRRADTQYF.